This T cell receptor beta chain came from a study of early T cells in non-severe SARS-CoV-2 infection. Study context: It was bulk RNA from unsorted whole blood that was sequenced, and the chains were unpaired.

J gave up 5 bases and V 6 bases, and 8 bases lay outside the gene matches. Germline assignment: CDR1 MDHEN and CDR2 SYDVKM. The CDR3 runs 14 residues. TCRdb passed the 5' RACE reads through MiXCR, listing each CDR3 protein once. The sample holds 85,000 to 120,000 distinct CDR3 sequences; around 13% are singletons and the top ten take 5% to 8%. There are many counts of this clonotype. The rearrangement links TRBV28 to TRBJ2-5; TRBD1 matches 8 bases. The sample consisted of whole blood. The receptor comes from an adult who was a healthcare worker with PCR-confirmed SARS-CoV-2 infection or an uninfected control (not recorded which). The CDR3 here is CASSPDRVRETQYF. In DNA, the CDR3 is TGTGCCAGCAGCCCGGACAGGGTTCGGGAGACCCAGTACTTC.